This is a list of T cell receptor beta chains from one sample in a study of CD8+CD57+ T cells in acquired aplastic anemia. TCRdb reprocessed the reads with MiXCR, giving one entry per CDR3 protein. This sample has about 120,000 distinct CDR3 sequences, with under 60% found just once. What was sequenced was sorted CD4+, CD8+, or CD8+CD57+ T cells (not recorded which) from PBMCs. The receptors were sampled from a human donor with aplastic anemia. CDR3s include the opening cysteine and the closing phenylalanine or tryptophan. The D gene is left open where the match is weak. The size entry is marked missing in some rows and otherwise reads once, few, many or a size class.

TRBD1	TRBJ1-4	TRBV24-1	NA	CATRCRGNGSEKLFF	TGTGCCACCAGGTGCAGGGGGAACGGATCTGAAAAACTGTTTTTT
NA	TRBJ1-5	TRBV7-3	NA	CASSSQGGNQPQHF	TGTGCCAGCAGCTCACAGGGAGGCAATCAGCCCCAGCATTTT
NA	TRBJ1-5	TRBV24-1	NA	CATSLAPNQPQHF	TGTGCCACCAGTTTGGCTCCCAATCAGCCCCAGCATTTT
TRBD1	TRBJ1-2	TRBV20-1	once	CSARGGQTPYGYTF	TGCAGTGCTAGAGGGGGACAGACCCCCTATGGCTACACCTTC
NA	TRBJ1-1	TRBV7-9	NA	CASSLGMEAFF	TGTGCCAGCAGCTTAGGAATGGAAGCTTTCTTT
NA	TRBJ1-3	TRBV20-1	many	CSARLPKTDTGNTIYF	TGCAGTGCTAGACTCCCTAAGACAGATACTGGAAACACCATATATTTT
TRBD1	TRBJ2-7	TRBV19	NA	CASSPRQGTYEQYF	TGTGCCAGTAGTCCTCGACAGGGGACCTACGAGCAGTACTTC
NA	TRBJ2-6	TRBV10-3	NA	CAISSLVEGTTGANVLTF	TGTGCCATCAGCTCCTTAGTGGAGGGGACCACTGGGGCCAACGTCCTGACTTTC
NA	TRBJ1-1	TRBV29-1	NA	CSVVKGQGIKF	TGCAGCGTTGTGAAGGGGCAGGGTATTAAGTTT
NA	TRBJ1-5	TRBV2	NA	CASSAQTGFGQPQHF	TGTGCCAGCAGTGCTCAAACAGGGTTCGGTCAGCCCCAGCATTTT
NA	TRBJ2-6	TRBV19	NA	CASSIPSGANVLTF	TGTGCCAGTAGTATTCCTTCTGGGGCCAACGTCCTGACTTTC